One and the same sample provided the 30 T cell receptor beta chains below, sequenced in a study of T-cell reconstitution after alpha-beta-depleted transplantation in children. The library targeted TCRbeta and was prepared with unique molecular identifiers. A single record per CDR3 protein comes from TCRdb applying MiXCR to the PCR reads. There are 120,000 to 150,000 distinct CDR3 sequences in the sample; 8% to 10% occur only once, and 18% lies in the top ten. This specimen consisted of PBMCs, mostly from graft donor cells, obtained 180 days after TCRalphabeta/CD19-depleted stem cell transplant. These receptors were obtained from a female patient aged 2-9 years who had a stem cell transplant for congenital amegakaryocytic thrombocytopenia, so the T cells may come from the graft donor.

There are many counts of this clonotype. This CDR3 is CAISRETGSYEQYF. The CDR3 nucleotides are TGTGCCATCAGCAGAGAGACAGGGTCGTACGAGCAGTACTTC. This rearrangement joins TRBV10-3 to TRBJ2-7, with 7 bases aligning to TRBD1. The CDR3 is 14 residues long. V dropped 6 bases and J dropped 4; count of bases not matched to a gene: 9. Germline loops: CDR1 ENHRY, CDR2 SYGVKD.

This CDR3 reads CASTAGGGGSTDTQYF. CDR3 coding DNA: TGTGCCAGCACGGCTGGGGGGGGCGGTAGCACAGATACGCAGTATTTT. This chain links TRBV7-9 with TRBJ2-3, with a possible D match to TRBD2 (7 bases). Looked up from germline, CDR1 is SEHNR and CDR2 is FQNEAQ (reference sequence). The V end was cut by 7 bases, the J end by 0 bases, with 17 bases between. This CDR3 comprises 16 residues.

The chain couples TRBV5-5 to TRBJ2-2; 7 positions match TRBD1. CDR3 length: 14 residues. Unmatched junction bases numbered 9, after V lost 4 bases and J lost 9 bases. Germline-derived CDR1 and CDR2 are SGHKS and YYEKEE (reference sequence). CDR3 residues: CASSQGQIRRELFF. CDR3 coding DNA: TGTGCCAGCAGCCAGGGACAGATCCGCCGGGAGCTGTTTTTT. Variable domain in full (rest from reference TRBV5-5 and TRBJ2-2): DAGVTQSPTHLIKTRGQQVTLRCSPISGHKSVSWYQQVLGQGPQFIFQYYEKEERGRGNFPDRFSARQFPNYSSELNVNALLLGDSALYLCASSQGQIRRELFFGEGSRLTVL.

The genes are TRBV27 and TRBJ2-7; D possibly matches TRBD1 or TRBD2 (5 bases each). Germline assignment: CDR1 MNHEY and CDR2 SMNVEV (reference sequence). This CDR3 spans 14 amino acids. The V end lost 4 bases, the J end lost 4 bases, and 14 bases lay between the germline ends. The DNA of the CDR3 is TGTGCCAGCAGTTCCCGAATTGGGGGTTACGAGCAGTACTTC. It codes for CASSSRIGGYEQYF.

The V and J genes are TRBV5-1 and TRBJ2-1; D unresolved. CDR3 size: 12 residues. The germline V gene has CDR1 SGHRS and CDR2 YFSETQ. V was shortened by 4 bases and J by 4 bases, with 6 bases between the two germline ends. CDR3 residues: CASSILYNEQFF. The CDR3 DNA sequence: TGCGCCAGCAGCATTTTATACAATGAGCAGTTCTTC.

This rearrangement joins TRBV20-1 to TRBJ2-3, with D perhaps matching TRBD2 (5 bases). Trimming shortened V by 0 bases and J by 5 bases, and 12 bases separated the two germline ends. The CDR3 has 14 amino acids. CDR1 is DFQATT and CDR2 is SNEGSKA in the germline V gene (reference sequence). CDR3 in amino acids: CSARDPGFKDTQYF. The CDR3 DNA is TGCAGTGCTAGAGATCCGGGATTCAAAGATACGCAGTATTTT.

This clonotype was observed at least ten times. The gene calls are TRBV7-8 and TRBJ2-7; unclear D gene. Between the trimmed V and J ends, which lost 5 bases and 7 bases, there was a span of 15 bases. Germline V lookup: CDR1 SGHVS, CDR2 FQNEAQ. There are 13 residues in the CDR3. The CDR3 sequence is CASSQPTQLEQYF. The CDR3 nucleotides read TGTGCCAGCAGCCAACCGACCCAGTTGGAGCAGTACTTC.

This clonotype occurred a few times. The J gene is TRBJ2-1, the V gene TRBV28, with TRBD2 identical over 13 bases. V lost 8 bases to trimming and J lost 10 bases; unmatched junction nucleotides: 5. This CDR3 contains 13 residues. CDR1 MDHEN and CDR2 SYDVKM come from the germline V gene. CDR3 amino acids: CASGLAGVWEQFF. Here the CDR3 DNA reads TGTGCCAGCGGACTAGCGGGAGTCTGGGAGCAGTTCTTC.

The V call is TRBV19, the J call TRBJ1-4, with 10 nucleotides matching TRBD1. The germline V gene encodes CDR1 LNHDA and CDR2 SQIVND (reference sequence). The CDR3 has 15 residues. V lost 5 bases and J lost 6; bases outside the gene matches: 6. CDR3 residues: CASSETGTGDEKLFF. Written as DNA, the CDR3 is TGTGCCAGTAGTGAAACCGGGACAGGGGATGAAAAACTGTTTTTT.

This clonotype was detected many times. J is TRBJ2-6 and V is TRBV9; D not resolved. Germline CDR1 and CDR2: SGDLS and YYNGEE. The CDR3 length is 16 residues. With 3 bases removed from V and 1 base from J, the gap between germline ends came to 11 bases. The CDR3 sequence: CASSAKGLSGANVLTF. CDR3 bases: TGTGCCAGCAGCGCGAAGGGCCTATCTGGGGCCAACGTCCTGACTTTC.

This clonotype was counted at least ten times. The CDR3 region has the DNA TGTGCCAGCAGCTTAAAAGGGGGATGGGCCACAGATACGCAGTATTTT. Translated, it gives CASSLKGGWATDTQYF. The rearrangement uses TRBV7-3 and TRBJ2-3, with TRBD1 as a possible D gene (6 bases). Germline V gene lookup returns CDR1 SGHTA and CDR2 FQGTGA. The V gene lost 1 base and the J gene lost 2 bases, with 13 bases spanning the gap. The length of the CDR3 is 16 residues.

This clonotype was recorded at least ten times. The V and J genes are TRBV3-1 and TRBJ2-7; 12 positions match TRBD2. The CDR3 sequence is 15 residues long. Germline CDR1 is LGHDT and CDR2 is YNNKEL (reference sequence). The junction had 5 bases not matched to a gene; V was cut back by 6 bases and J by 2 bases. Here the CDR3 reads CASSLTSGSPYEQYF. CDR3 nucleotides: TGTGCCAGCAGTTTGACTAGCGGGAGTCCCTACGAGCAGTACTTC.

On this clonotype itself: Just one base apart from a much larger clone, this may be a read error. The chain couples TRBV12-3 or TRBV12-4 to TRBJ2-1; 11 nucleotides agree with TRBD2. The CDR3 totals 18 residues. The CDR3 DNA is TGTGCCCGCAGTTTCTGGCTAGCGGGAGGCGGGGTTTACAATGAGCAGTTCTTC. Its protein is CARSFWLAGGGVYNEQFF.

The V and J genes are TRBV20-1 and TRBJ1-2; D remains unclear. V lost 1 base and J 4 bases, leaving 7 bases between the germline ends. The CDR3 contains 12 residues. CDR1 is DFQATT and CDR2 is SNEGSKA in the germline V gene (reference sequence). The CDR3 sequence is CSARVPPYGYTF. The CDR3 coding sequence is TGCAGTGCTAGAGTCCCGCCCTATGGCTACACCTTC.

A note on this clonotype: A read error is possible here, since a much larger clone lies one base away. V usage is TRBV7-2 and J usage is TRBJ1-2; the D is unclear. Trimming cost V 5 bases and J 4 bases, with 14 bases left between them. This CDR3 region has 14 residues. Germline loops: CDR1 SGHTA, CDR2 FQGNSA. CDR3 protein: CASSPSGSPYGYTF. The CDR3 DNA sequence: TGTGCCAGCAGCCCTTCGGGCAGTCCCTATGGCTACACCTTC.

This clonotype occurred many times. The chain recombines TRBV3-1 with TRBJ2-5; D is possibly TRBD2 (6 bases). The CDR3 runs 14 residues. Germline CDR1 LGHDT, CDR2 YNNKEL (reference sequence). Trimming stripped 1 base from V and 4 bases from J, with 10 bases between. The CDR3 DNA reads TGTGCCAGCAGCCAAGTGGAGGGCGCAGAGACCCAGTACTTC. This gives the protein CASSQVEGAETQYF.

This clonotype was seen repeatedly, ten times or more. The rearrangement uses TRBV28 and TRBJ2-2, with a tentative D call TRBD2 (6 bases). This CDR3 region has 14 residues. V dropped 8 bases and J dropped 1 base, with 11 bases sitting between them. The V gene's germline CDR1 is MDHEN and CDR2 SYDVKM. CDR3 in DNA: TGTGCCAGCGACCACGGGGGGAACACCGGGGAGCTGTTTTTT. It yields the protein CASDHGGNTGELFF.

This clonotype showed up just a few times. The chain recombines TRBV7-2 with TRBJ2-7; D unresolved. Germline V gene data show CDR1 as SGHTA and CDR2 as FQGNSA. CDR3 length: 12 amino acids. Trimming took 5 bases from V and 0 from J, leaving 5 bases between them. Written as DNA, the CDR3 is TGTGCCAGCAGCGTACCCTCCTACGAGCAGTACTTC. Protein: CASSVPSYEQYF.

This clonotype was picked up many times. The chain recombines TRBV5-4 with TRBJ1-2; TRBD1 is a possible D gene (6 bases). The length of the CDR3 is 12 residues. Germline V gene data show CDR1 as SGHNT and CDR2 as YYREEE (reference sequence). Trimming pared 4 bases from V and 4 bases from J, leaving 8 bases between. This CDR3 reads CASSEQGYGYTF. The CDR3 region has the DNA TGTGCCAGCAGCGAACAGGGCTATGGCTACACCTTC. Full variable domain (missing parts from reference TRBV5-4 and TRBJ1-2): ETGVTQSPTHLIKTRGQQVTLRCSSQSGHNTVSWYQQALGQGPQFIFQYYREEENGRGNFPPRFSGLQFPNYSSELNVNALELDDSALYLCASSEQGYGYTFGSGTRLTVV.

This clonotype was recorded at least ten times. The CDR3 region is CSVELASGRYSYTGELFF. CDR3 nucleotide sequence: TGCAGCGTTGAACTTGCTAGCGGGAGGTATTCTTATACCGGGGAGCTGTTTTTT. The rearrangement joins TRBV29-1 to TRBJ2-2; TRBD2 matches 11 bases. Germline CDR1 SQVTM, CDR2 ANQGSEA. V was clipped by 2 bases and J by 5 bases; unmatched bases: 13. This CDR3 contains 18 residues.

This clonotype has ten or more counts. The gene calls are TRBV20-1 and TRBJ2-3, with TRBD2 matching over 7 bases. J gave up 0 bases and V 2 bases, and 2 bases lay outside the gene matches. The CDR3 is 14 residues long. CDR1 and CDR2 from the germline V gene are DFQATT and SNEGSKA (reference sequence). CDR3 nucleotides: TGCAGTGCTAGACTAGCGGATAGCACAGATACGCAGTATTTT. This sequence encodes CSARLADSTDTQYF.

This clonotype was counted ten times or more. The CDR3 DNA sequence: TGTGCCAGCAGCGGAAATAAGGCGCCCGGCTCCTACAATGAGCAGTTCTTC. This codes for CASSGNKAPGSYNEQFF. V and J are TRBV7-9 and TRBJ2-1; D is unclear. V lost 5 bases, J lost 0 bases, and 17 bases lay in between. The germline gives CDR1 SEHNR, CDR2 FQNEAQ (reference sequence). CDR3 size: 17 residues.

In this sample, this clonotype turned up many times. The chain is built from TRBV2 and TRBJ2-1; 9 positions match TRBD2. Germline trimming cut 5 bases from V and 0 bases from J; bases unmatched to any gene: 8. The CDR3 loop spans 17 amino acids. Germline V gene sequence: CDR1 SNHLY, CDR2 FYNNEI. The CDR3 nucleotides are TGTGCCAGCAGTCGAAGGACTAGCGTAAGCTCCTACAATGAGCAGTTCTTC. Protein product: CASSRRTSVSSYNEQFF.

There are many counts of this clonotype. V is TRBV20-1 and J is TRBJ1-6; D is unresolved. CDR3 length: 14 residues. Between the trimmed V and J ends, which lost 3 bases and 5 bases, there was a span of 11 bases. Looked up from germline, CDR1 is DFQATT and CDR2 is SNEGSKA (reference sequence). The CDR3 protein is CSASLGFDNSPLHF. CDR3 coding DNA: TGCAGTGCTAGCCTGGGTTTCGATAATTCACCCCTCCACTTT.

This clonotype was observed at least ten times. J is TRBJ1-2 and V is TRBV5-1, with D unresolved. Trimming removed 0 bases at V and 3 bases at J, with 12 bases between. This CDR3 is 15 amino acids long. Germline values: CDR1 SGHRS, CDR2 YFSETQ. CDR3 in amino acids: CASSLVARQDYGYTF. CDR3 in DNA: TGCGCCAGCAGCTTGGTTGCCCGTCAGGACTATGGCTACACCTTC.

This clonotype was observed at least ten times. The rearrangement joins TRBV28 to TRBJ2-7; 10 bases agree with TRBD1. V gave up 6 bases and J gave up 1 base; unmatched junction bases: 3. This CDR3 region has 14 residues. Per the germline V gene, CDR1 is MDHEN and CDR2 is SYDVKM. The DNA of the CDR3 is TGTGCCAGCAGGGGACAGGGGCGTTCCTACGAGCAGTACTTC. This codes for CASRGQGRSYEQYF.

This clonotype turned up a few times. A junction boundary mismatches the germline segment, possibly from a read error. The chain combines TRBV14 with TRBJ1-6; 7 bases agree with TRBD1. This CDR3 contains 14 residues. Per the germline V gene, CDR1 is SGHDN and CDR2 is FVKESK. CDR3 amino acids: CASNQRGGRSPLHF. CDR3 nucleotide sequence: TGTGCCAGCAACCAAAGAGGGGGCAGATCACCCCTCCACTTT. The full variable domain, rest sourced from reference TRBV14 and TRBJ1-6, is EAGVTQFPSHSVIEKGQTVTLRCDPISGHDNLYWYRRVMGKEIKFLLHFVKESKQDESGMPNNRFLAERTGGTYSTLKVQPAELEDSGVYFCASNQRGGRSPLHFGNGTRLTVT.

This clonotype showed up many times. The rearrangement links TRBV12-3 or TRBV12-4 to TRBJ2-1, with 13 bases fitting TRBD2. The CDR3 extends over 15 amino acids. J gave up 6 bases and V 6 bases, and 5 bases lay outside the gene matches. CDR3 in DNA: TGTGCCAGCAGAACCAGGACTAGCGGGAGCAATGAGCAGTTCTTC. It encodes CASRTRTSGSNEQFF.

This clonotype was observed many times. The chain has TRBV5-1 and TRBJ2-5, with TRBD1 identical over 7 bases. The CDR3 spans 15 residues. Germline values: CDR1 SGHRS, CDR2 YFSETQ. The junction had 10 bases not matched to a gene; V was cut back by 5 bases and J by 3 bases. The CDR3 is CASSLRTGEEETQYF. The CDR3 DNA follows: TGCGCCAGCAGTCTCCGAACAGGGGAAGAAGAGACCCAGTACTTC.

This clonotype was seen a few times. The CDR3 bases are TGTGCCAATCGCCCGGCGGGGGAGTGGGATGGCTACACCTTC. Translated: CANRPAGEWDGYTF. The chain recombines TRBV28 with TRBJ1-2; D might be TRBD1 (5 bases). Germline loops: CDR1 MDHEN, CDR2 SYDVKM. This CDR3 is built from 14 residues. Trimming left V 10 bases short and J 6 bases short, with 21 bases between.